The 9 T cell receptor beta chains below all came from one sample that was sequenced in a study of blood T cell repertoires in COVID-19 (TCRdb year 2020). Libraries were built with the immunoSEQ multiplex PCR assay. TCRdb retrieved this table from immuneACCESS and kept in-frame rearrangements only. Not all clones are present; in checked studies, unresolved V genes account for under half, and no reason is known for the remainder. In this sample the table shows about 200,000 clones, 84% of which occur a single time. The ten top clones hold about 7.3% of the sample. Material: peripheral blood. The receptors derive from a woman aged 45-65 years with active or convalescent COVID-19.

This clone was found a few times. At the DNA level, this CDR3 is encoded by other sequences in the same sample as well. The chain couples TRBV5-1 to TRBJ1-2; TRBD1 is a possible D gene (6 bases). Trimming shortened V by 2 bases and J by 2 bases, and 10 bases separated the two germline ends. There are 14 residues in the CDR3. The germline gives CDR1 SGHRS, CDR2 YFSETQ. The CDR3 nucleotides are TGCGCCAGCAGCTTTGGGGGCTCCAACTATGGCTACACCTTC. Its translation: CASSFGGSNYGYTF. Looking up the rest from reference TRBV5-1 and TRBJ1-2 gives the full variable domain: KAGVTQTPRYLIKTRGQQVTLSCSPISGHRSVSWYQQTPGQGLQFLFEYFSETQRNKGNFPGRFSGRQFSNSRSEMNVSTLELGDSALYLCASSFGGSNYGYTFGSGTRLTVV.

On this clone: One base away lies a much larger clone, so this may be a sequencing read error. The same CDR3 arises from other DNA sequences in this sample as well. The chain recombines TRBV4-2 with TRBJ2-7, with TRBD2 matching over 9 bases. The V gene's germline CDR1 is LGHNA and CDR2 YNFKEQ. The J segment lost 1 base and the V segment lost 0 bases, leaving 1 base of the junction unmatched. The CDR3 contains 15 residues. CDR3 amino acids: CASSQETSGSYEQYF. CDR3 sequence (DNA): TGTGCCAGCAGCCAAGAAACTAGCGGGTCCTACGAGCAGTACTTC.

The chain uses TRBV5-6 and TRBJ2-5; TRBD1 might be the D (6 bases). Between the trimmed V and J ends, which lost 1 base and 7 bases, there was a span of 20 bases. Germline V gene sequence: CDR1 SGHDT, CDR2 YYEEEE. This CDR3 comprises 16 residues. CDR3: CASSLFRQGFLRTQYF. CDR3 nucleotides: TGTGCCAGCAGCTTGTTCAGGCAGGGGTTTCTTCGGACCCAGTACTTC.

This chain links TRBV7-3 with TRBJ2-1; 12 bases are shared with TRBD2. This CDR3 is built from 15 residues. Trimming took 5 bases from V and 8 from J; bases not matched to a gene: 7. The germline V gene encodes CDR1 SGHTA and CDR2 FQGTGA. The CDR3 loop reads CASSPRLAGVYEQFF. CDR3 nucleotides: TGTGCCAGCAGCCCCAGACTAGCGGGAGTCTATGAGCAGTTCTTC.

The chain employs TRBV27 and TRBJ1-5; D might be TRBD1 (6 bases). This CDR3 has 13 amino acids. Germline values: CDR1 MNHEY, CDR2 SMNVEV (reference sequence). The V end lost 6 bases, the J end lost 5 bases, and 11 bases lay between the germline ends. The CDR3 loop is CASRLDRYQPQHF. The CDR3 nucleotides are TGTGCCAGCAGATTGGACAGATATCAGCCCCAGCATTTT.

The chain combines TRBV5-5 with TRBJ1-2, with D perhaps matching TRBD1 (6 bases). This CDR3 is 15 amino acids long. The V and J ends lost 0 bases and 5 bases respectively, with 14 bases between them. The germline V gene has CDR1 SGHKS and CDR2 YYEKEE (reference sequence). DNA of the CDR3: TGTGCCAGCAGCTTGGGCGGGGGGGCTCCATATGGCTACACCTTC. Translation gives CASSLGGGAPYGYTF.

The chain combines TRBV18 with TRBJ2-1, with D perhaps TRBD1 (5 bases). The CDR3 extends over 14 amino acids. The germline V gene has CDR1 KGHSH and CDR2 LQKENI. Trimming pared 2 bases from V and 5 bases from J, leaving 10 bases between. In nucleotides, the CDR3 is TGTGCCAGCTCACCAACAGGTTTGAACAATGAGCAGTTCTTC. Protein product: CASSPTGLNNEQFF. Variable domain in full (rest from reference TRBV18 and TRBJ2-1): NAGVMQNPRHLVRRRGQEARLRCSPMKGHSHVYWYRQLPEEGLKFMVYLQKENIIDESGMPKERFSAEFPKEGPSILRIQQVVRGDSAAYFCASSPTGLNNEQFFGPGTRLTVL.

CDR3 residues: CASTQGTGKETQYF. Here the CDR3 DNA reads TGTGCCAGCACTCAGGGGACAGGGAAAGAGACCCAGTACTTC. This chain links TRBV2 with TRBJ2-5; TRBD1 matches 9 bases. Germline CDR1 reads SNHLY; CDR2 reads FYNNEI. V lost 7 bases to trimming and J lost 3 bases; unmatched junction nucleotides: 6. The CDR3 spans 14 residues.

CDR3 residues: CASSFTGGAPYGYTF. The CDR3 nucleotides read TGTGCCAGCAGCTTTACAGGGGGCGCTCCCTATGGCTACACCTTC. The V and J genes are TRBV11-2 and TRBJ1-2, with 9 bases fitting TRBD1. CDR1 is SGHAT and CDR2 is FQNNGV in the germline V gene. Trimming at V came to 3 bases and at J to 4 bases, leaving 6 bases not matched to a gene. This CDR3 is built from 15 residues.